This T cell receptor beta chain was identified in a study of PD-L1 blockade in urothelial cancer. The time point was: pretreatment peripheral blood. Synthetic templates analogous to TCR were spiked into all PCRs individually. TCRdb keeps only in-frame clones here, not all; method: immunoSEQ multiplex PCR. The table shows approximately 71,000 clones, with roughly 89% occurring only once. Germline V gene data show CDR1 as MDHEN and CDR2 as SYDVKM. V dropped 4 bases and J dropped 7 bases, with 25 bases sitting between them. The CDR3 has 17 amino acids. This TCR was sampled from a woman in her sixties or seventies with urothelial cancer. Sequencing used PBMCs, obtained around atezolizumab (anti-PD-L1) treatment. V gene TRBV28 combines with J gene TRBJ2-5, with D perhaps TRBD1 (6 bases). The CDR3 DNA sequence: TGTGCCAGCAGTTCCGCCGGGGAAAACAGGGTTGCGGGGACCCAGTACTTC. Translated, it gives CASSSAGENRVAGTQYF.